This record covers a single T cell receptor (beta chain). The CDR3 has 12 amino acids. From germline, CDR1 is SEHNR and CDR2 FQNEAQ (reference sequence). V lost 6 bases to trimming and J lost 9 bases, with 15 bases between them. Separate from the approximately 670-subject first cohort, the approximately 120-subject validation cohort was the one that the donors belonged to. The data were produced by immunoSEQ multiplex PCR, yet TCRdb's version contains in-frame clones alone and is incomplete. The table has about 240,000 clones, around 86% seen once. The sample belongs to a study of cytomegalovirus exposure and HLA in healthy donors.

The chain joins TRBV7-9 to TRBJ2-7; no firm D call. Sequencing was performed on PBMCs. This sequence originates from a woman aged 30 to 39 in good health and CMV-seropositive. CDR3 residues: CASRSSVSRQYF. CDR3 in DNA: TGTGCCAGCAGATCATCCGTCTCGCGGCAGTACTTC.